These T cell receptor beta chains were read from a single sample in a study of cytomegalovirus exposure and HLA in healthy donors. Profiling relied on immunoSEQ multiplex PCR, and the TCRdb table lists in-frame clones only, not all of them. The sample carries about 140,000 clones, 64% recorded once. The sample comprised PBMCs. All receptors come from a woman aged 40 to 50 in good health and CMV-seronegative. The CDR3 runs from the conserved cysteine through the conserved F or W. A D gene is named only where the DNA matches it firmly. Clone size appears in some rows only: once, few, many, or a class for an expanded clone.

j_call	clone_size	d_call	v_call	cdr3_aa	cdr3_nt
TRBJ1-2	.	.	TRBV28	CASGIGGALNPSGYTF	TGTGCCAGCGGAATCGGGGGGGCGCTTAATCCGTCCGGCTACACCTTC
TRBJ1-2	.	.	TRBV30	CAWSAGLRGAGYTF	TGTGCCTGGAGTGCGGGACTCCGAGGTGCGGGCTACACCTTC
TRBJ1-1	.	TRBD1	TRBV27	CASKHPGQGIEAFF	TGTGCCAGCAAACATCCGGGACAGGGGATTGAAGCTTTCTTT
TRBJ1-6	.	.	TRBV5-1	CASRDIDNSPLHF	TGCGCCAGCAGGGACATAGATAATTCACCCCTCCACTTT
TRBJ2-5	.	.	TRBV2	CASSAWSQETQYF	TGTGCCAGCAGCGCGTGGAGCCAAGAGACCCAGTACTTC
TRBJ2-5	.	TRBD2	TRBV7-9	CASSLPPRLAGYQGTQYF	TGTGCCAGCAGCTTACCCCCCCGGCTAGCGGGATATCAAGGGACCCAGTACTTC
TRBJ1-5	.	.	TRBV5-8	CASSLFSPEYQPQHF	TGTGCCAGCAGCCTTTTTTCCCCGGAGTATCAGCCCCAGCATTTT
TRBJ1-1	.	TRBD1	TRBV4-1	CASSLQGAQNTEAFF	TGCGCCAGCAGCCTACAGGGGGCGCAAAACACTGAAGCTTTCTTT
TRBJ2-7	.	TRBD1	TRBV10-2	CAASPGQPYEQYF	TGCGCCGCGAGCCCGGGACAGCCCTACGAGCAGTACTTC
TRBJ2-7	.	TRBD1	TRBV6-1	CASRGTATYEQYF	TGTGCCAGCAGGGGGACAGCGACCTACGAGCAGTACTTC
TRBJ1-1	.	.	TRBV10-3	CAIWQGMNTEAFF	TGTGCCATCTGGCAGGGGATGAACACTGAAGCTTTCTTT
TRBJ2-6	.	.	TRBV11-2	CASSPQAGAGANVLTF	TGTGCCAGCAGCCCTCAAGCAGGTGCTGGGGCCAACGTCCTGACTTTC
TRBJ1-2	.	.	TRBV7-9	CSSSLSGGGYTF	TGTTCCAGCAGCTTATCGGGGGGTGGCTACACCTTC
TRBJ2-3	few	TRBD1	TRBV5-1	CASSATGTGPSTDTQYF	TGCGCCAGCAGCGCCACCGGGACAGGGCCTAGCACAGATACGCAGTATTTT
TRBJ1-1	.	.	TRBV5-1	CASSLDQGFAEAFF	TGCGCCAGCAGCTTGGATCAGGGGTTCGCTGAAGCTTTCTTT
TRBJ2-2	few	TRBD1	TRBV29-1	CSVDPGTGGTGELFF	TGCAGCGTTGACCCCGGGACAGGGGGGACCGGGGAGCTGTTTTTT
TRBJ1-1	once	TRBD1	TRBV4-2	CASSQDPGQGARRTEAFF	TGTGCCAGCAGCCAAGATCCGGGACAGGGGGCGAGGAGGACTGAAGCTTTCTTT
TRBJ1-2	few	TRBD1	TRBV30	CAWGQGSYGYTF	TGTGCCTGGGGACAGGGGTCCTATGGCTACACCTTC
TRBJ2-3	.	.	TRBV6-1	CASSDYTDTQYF	TGTGCCAGCAGTGATTACACAGATACGCAGTATTTT
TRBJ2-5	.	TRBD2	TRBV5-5	CASSARLAGGQETQYF	TGTGCCAGCAGCGCCAGACTAGCGGGGGGCCAAGAGACCCAGTACTTC
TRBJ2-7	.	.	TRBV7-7	CASSPSGGYEQYF	TGTGCCAGCAGCCCGTCCGGGGGCTACGAGCAGTACTTC
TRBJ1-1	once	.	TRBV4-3	CASSQGRGRVNTEAFF	TGCGCCAGCAGCCAAGGTAGGGGCAGGGTGAACACTGAAGCTTTCTTT
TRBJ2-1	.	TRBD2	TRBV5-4	CASSLASGGVHNEQFF	TGTGCCAGCAGCTTGGCTAGCGGGGGGGTCCACAATGAGCAGTTCTTC
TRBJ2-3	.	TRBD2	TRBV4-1	CASSPLAGGLTDTQYF	TGCGCCAGCAGCCCCCTAGCGGGGGGCCTAACAGATACGCAGTATTTT
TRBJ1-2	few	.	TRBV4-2	CASSQGRGTYGYTF	TGTGCCAGCAGCCAAGGACGGGGAACCTATGGCTACACCTTC
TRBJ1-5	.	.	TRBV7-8	CASSPVTASGTRGNQPQHF	TGTGCCAGCAGCCCAGTTACCGCTTCCGGGACACGGGGTAATCAGCCCCAGCATTTT
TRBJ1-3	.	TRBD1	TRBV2	CASLQGAAGNTIYF	TGTGCCAGCCTACAGGGGGCGGCTGGAAACACCATATATTTT
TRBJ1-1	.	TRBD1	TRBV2	CASSVSLTGASNTEAFF	TGTGCCAGCAGTGTAAGCTTGACAGGGGCCAGTAACACTGAAGCTTTCTTT
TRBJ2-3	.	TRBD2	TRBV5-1	CASSWGLARLWSTDTQYF	TGCGCCAGCAGTTGGGGACTAGCTCGTCTCTGGAGCACAGATACGCAGTATTTT
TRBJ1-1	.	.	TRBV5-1	CASSLTENTEAFF	TGCGCCAGCAGCTTGACAGAGAACACTGAAGCTTTCTTT
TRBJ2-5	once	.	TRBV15	CATSNVPGDQETQYF	TGTGCCACCAGCAACGTCCCGGGGGATCAAGAGACCCAGTACTTC
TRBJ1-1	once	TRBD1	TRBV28	CASSADRGGTEAFF	TGTGCCAGCAGTGCGGACAGGGGTGGCACTGAAGCTTTCTTT
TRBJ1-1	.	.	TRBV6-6	CASIMGGTAFF	TGTGCCAGCATTATGGGGGGGACAGCTTTCTTT
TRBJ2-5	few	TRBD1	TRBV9	CASSLRTGGGETQYF	TGTGCCAGCAGCCTACGGACAGGGGGGGGAGAGACCCAGTACTTC
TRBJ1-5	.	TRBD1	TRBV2	CASSEGQLNQPQHF	TGTGCCAGCAGTGAGGGACAGCTCAATCAGCCCCAGCATTTT
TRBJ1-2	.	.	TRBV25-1	CASSESTGRPYGYTF	TGTGCCAGCAGTGAGTCCACAGGCCGGCCCTATGGCTACACCTTC